One T cell receptor beta chain is described in this entry. The sample comes from a study of CD8 T cells in Susac syndrome. The CDR3 extends over 16 amino acids. Trimming cost V 2 bases and J 2 bases, with 14 bases left between them. CDR1 MNHNY and CDR2 SVGAGI come from the germline V gene (reference sequence). Random hexamers primed reverse transcription of roughly 0.45 to 1 ug RNA. In TCRdb, the immunoSEQ multiplex PCR reads were re-called with MiXCR into one record per CDR3 protein. The sample records 160,000 or so distinct CDR3 sequences, just over 90% being singletons. FACS enriched CD8+ TEMRA cells, while bulk CD8+ and CD4+ were negatively isolated.

Sample: CD4+ T cells from PBMCs. The V gene is TRBV6-6, the J gene TRBJ2-3; D is perhaps TRBD2 (6 bases). The sequence was collected from a human donor in good health. The CDR3 DNA sequence: TGTGCCAGCAGTTACGGTCGGGGACTTAACACAGATACGCAGTATTTT. Protein product: CASSYGRGLNTDTQYF.